This is a list of T cell receptor beta chains from one sample in a study of pediatric ulcerative colitis. Produced via immunoSEQ multiplex PCR; TCRdb's table is partial and in-frame only. The profile covers 30,000 to 40,000 clones, with roughly 82% appearing a single time and over 3.5% taken by the ten largest. The sample taken for sequencing was blood. The source of these receptors is a boy aged 5-17 years with severe ulcerative colitis. Each CDR3 is given with its conserved first and last residue. D genes are given only for firm matches. Rows give clone size only sometimes, using once, few, many, or a class for an expanded clone.

j_call	v_call	clone_size	d_call	cdr3_aa	cdr3_nt
TRBJ1-5	TRBV27	.	.	CASSLRSQGPQHF	TGTGCCAGCAGTTTACGGTCCCAGGGGCCCCAGCATTTT
TRBJ1-3	TRBV5-6	.	TRBD1	CASSWQDRDLGNTIYF	TGTGCCAGCAGCTGGCAGGACAGGGATTTAGGAAACACCATATATTTT
TRBJ2-1	TRBV7-9	.	.	CASSTQPGQGSDNEQFF	TGTGCCAGCAGCACCCAACCGGGGCAGGGATCCGACAATGAGCAGTTCTTC
TRBJ2-3	TRBV6-4	.	.	CASSDKGTTDTQYF	TGTGCCAGCAGTGACAAGGGGACCACAGATACGCAGTATTTT
TRBJ1-4	TRBV5-1	.	TRBD1	CASSWRGTGVNEKLFF	TGCGCCAGCAGCTGGAGAGGCACAGGGGTTAATGAAAAACTGTTTTTT
TRBJ2-2	TRBV29-1	.	.	CSVGGDHTGELFF	TGCAGCGTCGGAGGGGACCACACCGGGGAGCTGTTTTTT
TRBJ1-5	TRBV4-1	.	.	CASSQVVGGNQPQHF	TGCGCCAGCAGCCAAGTAGTGGGAGGGAATCAGCCCCAGCATTTT
TRBJ2-5	TRBV29-1	.	TRBD1	CSVEDSVQGAKETQYF	TGCAGCGTTGAAGATTCGGTTCAGGGGGCGAAAGAGACCCAGTACTTC
TRBJ2-1	TRBV7-9	.	TRBD2	CASSSRTSGDLGEQFF	TGTGCCAGCAGCTCCCGGACTAGCGGGGACTTGGGGGAGCAGTTCTTC
TRBJ1-1	TRBV6-5	.	.	CASGGHLNTEAFF	TGTGCCTCAGGAGGACACCTGAACACTGAAGCTTTCTTT
TRBJ2-1	TRBV6-6	.	TRBD2	CASSYSWGGDNNEQFF	TGTGCCAGCAGTTACTCATGGGGGGGGGATAACAATGAGCAGTTCTTC
TRBJ2-3	TRBV27	.	TRBD2	CASSLPPRAGGSTDTQYF	TGTGCCAGCAGTTTACCCCCCAGGGCGGGGGGGAGCACAGATACGCAGTATTTT
TRBJ1-6	TRBV25-1	few	.	CASSEGGLGYF	TGTGCCAGCAGTGAGGGCGGTCTGGGGTACTTT
TRBJ1-1	TRBV30	.	.	CAWSRLKAEAFF	TGTGCCTGGAGCCGTCTAAAGGCTGAAGCTTTCTTT
TRBJ2-7	TRBV11-1	.	.	CASSLASSEQYF	TGTGCCAGCAGCTTAGCTTCTTCCGAGCAGTACTTC
TRBJ1-1	TRBV4-1	.	.	CASSPWGGMNTEAFF	TGCGCCAGCAGTCCCTGGGGGGGCATGAACACTGAAGCTTTCTTT
TRBJ1-6	TRBV25-1	few	.	CASRLDSRSPLHF	TGTGCCAGCCGATTGGACAGTCGTTCACCCCTCCACTTT
TRBJ1-1	TRBV7-8	.	.	CASSPSRGESTEAFF	TGTGCCAGCAGCCCCTCGCGGGGGGAAAGCACTGAAGCTTTCTTT
TRBJ1-3	TRBV9	.	.	CASSASGSVGNTIYF	TGTGCCAGCAGCGCCTCCGGTTCTGTTGGAAACACCATATATTTT
TRBJ1-2	TRBV7-9	few	.	CASSDTAYYGYTF	TGTGCCAGCAGCGACACAGCCTACTATGGCTACACCTTC
TRBJ1-6	TRBV5-6	.	.	CASSFLDSRPNSPLHF	TGTGCCAGCAGCTTTTTGGACAGCCGACCAAATTCACCCCTCCACTTT
TRBJ2-1	TRBV2	.	TRBD2	CASREVYNEQFF	TGTGCCAGCCGGGAGGTATACAATGAGCAGTTCTTC
TRBJ2-3	TRBV30	once	.	CAWSVLGVRDTQYF	TGTGCCTGGAGTGTACTAGGGGTTAGAGATACGCAGTATTTT
TRBJ1-1	TRBV2	.	.	CASIRYTEAFF	TGTGCCAGCATACGTTACACTGAAGCTTTCTTT
TRBJ1-5	TRBV6-6	few	.	CATMAAGGNQPQHF	TGTGCCACCATGGCCGCCGGGGGCAATCAGCCCCAGCATTTT
TRBJ1-6	TRBV18	.	.	CASSPRSGAIGYNSPLHF	TGTGCCAGCTCACCCCGCTCAGGAGCAATTGGGTATAATTCACCCCTCCACTTT
TRBJ1-5	TRBV13	once	TRBD1	CASSFAEDRGVQPQHF	TGTGCCAGCAGCTTCGCCGAAGACAGGGGGGTTCAGCCCCAGCATTTT
TRBJ1-2	TRBV6-6	.	TRBD1	CATSETGARGYTF	TGTGCCACCTCCGAGACAGGGGCAAGGGGCTACACCTTC
TRBJ2-2	TRBV19	.	TRBD2	CASSKTSGSAGELFF	TGTGCCAGTAGTAAGACTAGCGGCTCAGCCGGGGAGCTGTTTTTT
TRBJ2-3	TRBV5-4	.	TRBD2	CASSLRAGGPMDTQYF	TGTGCCAGCAGCTTGAGAGCGGGGGGGCCAATGGATACGCAGTATTTT
TRBJ1-3	TRBV5-1	.	.	CASSVGGPGSGNTIYF	TGCGCCAGCAGTGTCGGGGGGCCAGGTTCTGGAAACACCATATATTTT
TRBJ2-1	TRBV15	.	.	CATSTYTTNEQFF	TGTGCCACCAGTACCTACACAACCAATGAGCAGTTCTTC
TRBJ1-1	TRBV28	.	.	CASSPRGLKAPGTEAFF	TGTGCCAGCAGCCCCAGAGGATTGAAGGCCCCTGGCACTGAAGCTTTCTTT
TRBJ1-6	TRBV6-5	.	TRBD1	CASSSPKGQGSTPLHF	TGTGCCAGCAGTTCGCCCAAGGGACAGGGGTCTACACCCCTCCACTTT
TRBJ1-2	TRBV28	.	.	CASSFTYGYTF	TGTGCCAGCAGTTTTACCTATGGCTACACCTTC
TRBJ1-6	TRBV9	.	TRBD1	CASSAYTGGVSPLHF	TGTGCCAGCAGCGCGTACACAGGGGGCGTTTCACCCCTCCACTTT
TRBJ2-6	TRBV19	.	.	CAVSRGAGANVLTF	TGTGCCGTTAGCCGAGGGGCTGGGGCCAACGTCCTGACTTTC
TRBJ2-5	TRBV9	.	.	CASSVEGPAETQYF	TGTGCCAGCAGCGTAGAGGGTCCGGCGGAGACCCAGTACTTC
TRBJ1-1	TRBV4-1	.	.	CASSQVDMGFVDPNTEAFF	TGCGCCAGCAGCCAGGTCGACATGGGGTTTGTGGACCCGAACACTGAAGCTTTCTTT
TRBJ1-6	TRBV7-2	.	.	CASSWLTGAKSYNSPLHF	TGTGCCAGCAGCTGGCTGACGGGGGCGAAGTCCTATAATTCACCCCTCCACTTT
TRBJ1-1	TRBV5-1	.	.	CASTPAGFITEAFF	TGCGCCAGCACCCCTGCCGGTTTTATCACTGAAGCTTTCTTT
TRBJ2-1	TRBV4-1	.	.	CASSQAYAGYNEQFF	TGCGCCAGCAGCCAAGCCTACGCGGGCTACAATGAGCAGTTCTTC
TRBJ2-3	TRBV6-1	.	.	CASSEGHRTSSTDTQYF	TGTGCCAGCAGTGAAGGCCACAGGACCTCTAGCACAGATACGCAGTATTTT
TRBJ1-2	TRBV7-3	.	.	CASSPGSNGYTF	TGTGCCAGCAGCCCGGGGTCGAATGGCTACACCTTC
TRBJ1-4	TRBV2	.	.	CASSEGRGANEKLFF	TGTGCCAGCAGTGAAGGCAGGGGAGCTAATGAAAAACTGTTTTTT
TRBJ1-1	TRBV29-1	.	.	CSVGFDTEAFF	TGCAGCGTTGGCTTCGACACTGAAGCTTTCTTT
TRBJ2-7	TRBV27	.	TRBD1	CASTDRYHSYEQYF	TGTGCCAGCACGGACAGGTACCACTCCTACGAGCAGTACTTC
TRBJ1-2	TRBV7-3	.	.	CASSPIPGHRPNYGYTF	TGTGCCAGCAGCCCCATCCCGGGACACCGGCCTAACTATGGCTACACCTTC
TRBJ1-1	TRBV6-6	.	.	CASSYGGGTEAFF	TGTGCCAGCAGTTACGGAGGGGGCACTGAAGCTTTCTTT
TRBJ2-1	TRBV7-9	.	.	CAIPGRKYNEQFF	TGTGCCATCCCGGGACGGAAGTACAATGAGCAGTTCTTC
TRBJ2-3	TRBV29-1	.	.	CSVSGSDTQYF	TGCAGCGTCTCAGGGTCAGATACGCAGTATTTT
TRBJ2-7	TRBV5-6	.	.	CASSLGTGVYEQYF	TGTGCCAGCAGCTTGGGGACGGGAGTCTACGAGCAGTACTTC
TRBJ2-2	TRBV7-8	.	.	CASSLARGQETGELFF	TGTGCCAGCAGCTTAGCCCGGGGGCAGGAAACCGGGGAGCTGTTTTTT
TRBJ2-5	TRBV7-9	once	.	CASSFLGVRETQYF	TGTGCCAGCAGCTTTTTAGGGGTCCGTGAGACCCAGTACTTC
TRBJ1-2	TRBV4-3	.	.	CASSQYQLGTNYGYTF	TGCGCCAGCAGCCAATATCAGTTAGGAACTAACTATGGCTACACCTTC
TRBJ2-3	TRBV6-1	.	TRBD2	CASSPTSGGADTQYF	TGTGCCAGCTCACCGACTAGCGGGGGGGCAGATACGCAGTATTTT
TRBJ1-3	TRBV5-4	.	.	CASSLQLTSGNTIYF	TGTGCCAGCAGCCTACAGTTAACCTCTGGAAACACCATATATTTT